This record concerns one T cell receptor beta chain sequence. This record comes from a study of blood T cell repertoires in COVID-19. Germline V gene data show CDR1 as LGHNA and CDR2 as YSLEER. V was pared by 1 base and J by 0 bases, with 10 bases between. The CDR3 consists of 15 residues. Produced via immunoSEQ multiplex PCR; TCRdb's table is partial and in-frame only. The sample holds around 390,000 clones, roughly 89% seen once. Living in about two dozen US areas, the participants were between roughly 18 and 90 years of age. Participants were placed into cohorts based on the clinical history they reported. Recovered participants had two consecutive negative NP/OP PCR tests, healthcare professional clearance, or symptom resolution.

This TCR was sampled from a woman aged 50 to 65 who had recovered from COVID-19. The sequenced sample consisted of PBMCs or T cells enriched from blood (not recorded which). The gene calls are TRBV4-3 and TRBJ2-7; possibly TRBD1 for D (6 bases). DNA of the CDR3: TGCGCCAGCAGCCAAGGCCGGGACACCTCCTACGAGCAGTACTTC. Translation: CASSQGRDTSYEQYF.